One sample yielded the 7 T cell receptor beta chains listed below, sequenced in a study of neurological immune-mediated disorders (dated by TCRdb to about 2019). According to the study, the label for this sample's time point signals: longitudinal time-point 2. The library was generated by 5' RACE. Instrument used: Illumina HiSeq 2500. The public reads were reprocessed in TCRdb via fastp at Q25 and MiXCR, keeping in-frame beta chains. CDR3 protein duplicates are merged, each entry listing the most common genes and DNA. A total of tens of thousands of distinct CDR3 sequences appear in this sample, over 4.5% of them only once. The ten largest clonotypes hold roughly 7.3% of the sample. Sequencing was done on a sample of PBMCs. Receptors were obtained from a woman aged 55-69 years with multiple sclerosis.

This clonotype was observed many times. The CDR3 DNA sequence: TGTGCCAGTAGAAGCGTGGATGAGCAGTTCTTC. Translating gives CASRSVDEQFF. The chain employs TRBV19 and TRBJ2-1; D not resolved. Trimming pared 6 bases from V and 8 bases from J, leaving 8 bases between. Germline CDR1 LNHDA, CDR2 SQIVND (reference sequence). This CDR3 is built from 11 residues.

The sample holds many counts of this clonotype. The chain combines TRBV28 with TRBJ1-5; D might be TRBD1 (5 bases). Germline V CDR1 and CDR2: MDHEN, SYDVKM. With 4 bases removed from V and 4 bases from J, the gap between germline ends came to 5 bases. This CDR3 spans 12 amino acids. In DNA, the CDR3 is TGTGCCAGCAGTTCAGGGAATCAGCCCCAGCATTTT. Its translation: CASSSGNQPQHF.

This clonotype appeared a few times. J is TRBJ1-5 and V is TRBV2; a weak D match, TRBD1 (6 bases). The CDR3 spans 12 residues. Germline assignment: CDR1 SNHLY and CDR2 FYNNEI. V was cut by 10 bases and J by 4 bases, with 11 bases left in between. The CDR3 DNA reads as TGTGCCACCCAAGGGGGGAATCAGCCCCAGCATTTT. This codes for CATQGGNQPQHF.

This clonotype has a count of ten or more. The rearrangement joins TRBV27 to TRBJ2-7; 9 bases map to TRBD1. Germline loops: CDR1 MNHEY, CDR2 SMNVEV (reference sequence). The CDR3 length is 15 residues. The V and J ends lost 2 bases and 2 bases, in that order; junction bases with no gene match: 4. This CDR3 is CASSLVGQGAYEQYF. The CDR3 coding sequence is TGTGCCAGCAGTTTAGTGGGACAGGGTGCCTACGAGCAGTACTTC.

This clonotype was counted many times. The chain has TRBV7-9 and TRBJ2-7, with D perhaps matching TRBD1 (5 bases). The CDR3 totals 17 residues. V gave up 1 base and J gave up 0 bases, with 16 bases separating them. In germline, CDR1 is SEHNR, CDR2 FQNEAQ (reference sequence). CDR3 loop: CASSLDRPSGFSYEQYF. In DNA form, the CDR3 reads TGTGCCAGCAGCTTAGATCGACCCTCAGGGTTCTCCTACGAGCAGTACTTC.

This clonotype was counted many times. The V call is TRBV10-3, the J call TRBJ1-6, with D uncertain. Germline values: CDR1 ENHRY, CDR2 SYGVKD. Trimming pared 10 bases from V and 7 bases from J, leaving 14 bases between. The CDR3 has 13 amino acids. The CDR3 DNA reads TGTGCCACCCACCGGGTATTCAATTCACCCCTCCACTTT. Protein product: CATHRVFNSPLHF.

J is TRBJ2-1 and V is TRBV20-1, with TRBD1 as a possible D gene (6 bases). Germline values: CDR1 DFQATT, CDR2 SNEGSKA (reference sequence). The CDR3 loop spans 15 amino acids. Trimming shortened V by 2 bases and J by 11 bases, and 22 bases separated the two germline ends. The CDR3 loop reads CSARTGSGIASKQFF. The CDR3 DNA reads as TGCAGTGCTAGAACAGGGAGCGGAATAGCGAGTAAGCAGTTCTTC.